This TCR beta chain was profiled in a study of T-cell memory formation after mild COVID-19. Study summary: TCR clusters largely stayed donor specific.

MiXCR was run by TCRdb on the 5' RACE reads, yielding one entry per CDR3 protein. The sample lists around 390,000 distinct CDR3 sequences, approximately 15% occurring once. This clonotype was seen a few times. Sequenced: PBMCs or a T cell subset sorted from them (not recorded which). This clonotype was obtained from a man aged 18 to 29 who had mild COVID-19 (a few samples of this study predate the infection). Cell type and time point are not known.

CDR3 DNA sequence: TGCAGTGCTCACAGGGGGGGGCAGAGCCGCTACGAGCAGTACTTC. Translated: CSAHRGGQSRYEQYF. V gene TRBV20-1 combines with J gene TRBJ2-7, with D possibly TRBD1 on 8 matching bases. The CDR3 has 15 residues. With 5 bases removed from V and 3 bases from J, the gap between germline ends came to 20 bases. Germline V lookup: CDR1 DFQATT, CDR2 SNEGSKA (reference sequence).